This T cell receptor beta chain was sequenced for a study of OX40 agonist ivuxolimab in advanced cancers. The overall study: Ivuxolimab, which is an agonistic anti-OX40 (CD134) antibody, was administered to the patients. Among those enrolled, mean age was around 55 years (range roughly 23 to 79) and about 79% were male. Dosing consisted of intravenous ivuxolimab at 0.01 to 10 mg/kg every 2 weeks.

Germline values: CDR1 SGDLS, CDR2 YYNGEE. Trimming left V 0 bases short and J 6 bases short, with 5 bases between. CDR3 length: 12 residues. The data were produced by immunoSEQ multiplex PCR, yet TCRdb's version contains in-frame clones alone and is incomplete. The table shows fewer than 110,000 clones, with approximately 90% occurring only once. Samples of blood were obtained at baseline, on cycle 4 day 1, and on cycle 7 day 1. The V and J genes are TRBV9 and TRBJ2-3; D unclear. The sequence derives from an adult with an advanced solid tumor such as melanoma, head and neck, liver or kidney cancer. The sequencing here drew on CD4+ or CD8+ T cells sorted from blood, taken in a trial of the OX40 agonist ivuxolimab. CDR3 protein: CASSVAWDTQYF. CDR3 nucleotide sequence: TGTGCCAGCAGCGTAGCGTGGGATACGCAGTATTTT. Looking up the rest from reference TRBV9 and TRBJ2-3 gives the full variable domain: DSGVTQTPKHLITATGQRVTLRCSPRSGDLSVYWYQQSLDQGLQFLIQYYNGEERAKGNILERFSAQQFPDLHSELNLSSLELGDSALYFCASSVAWDTQYFGPGTRLTVL.